This T cell receptor beta chain was sequenced in a study of PD-1 blockade in mismatch repair-deficient tumors. Measured with immunoSEQ multiplex PCR; TCRdb has only the in-frame clones, and not every one. The sample lists about 130,000 clones, more than 70% occurring once. The CDR3 runs 16 residues. Germline assignment: CDR1 SGHAT and CDR2 FQNNGV. V was pared by 0 bases and J by 6 bases, with 15 bases between. This receptor was obtained from an adult with mismatch repair-deficient cancer. Source: peripheral blood, taken about 17 months after starting pembrolizumab. This chain connects TRBV11-2 to TRBJ2-1; unclear D gene. The CDR3 spells CASSLDSRTLSNEQFF. In nucleotides, the CDR3 is TGTGCCAGCAGCTTAGATAGTCGGACCTTGAGCAATGAGCAGTTCTTC.